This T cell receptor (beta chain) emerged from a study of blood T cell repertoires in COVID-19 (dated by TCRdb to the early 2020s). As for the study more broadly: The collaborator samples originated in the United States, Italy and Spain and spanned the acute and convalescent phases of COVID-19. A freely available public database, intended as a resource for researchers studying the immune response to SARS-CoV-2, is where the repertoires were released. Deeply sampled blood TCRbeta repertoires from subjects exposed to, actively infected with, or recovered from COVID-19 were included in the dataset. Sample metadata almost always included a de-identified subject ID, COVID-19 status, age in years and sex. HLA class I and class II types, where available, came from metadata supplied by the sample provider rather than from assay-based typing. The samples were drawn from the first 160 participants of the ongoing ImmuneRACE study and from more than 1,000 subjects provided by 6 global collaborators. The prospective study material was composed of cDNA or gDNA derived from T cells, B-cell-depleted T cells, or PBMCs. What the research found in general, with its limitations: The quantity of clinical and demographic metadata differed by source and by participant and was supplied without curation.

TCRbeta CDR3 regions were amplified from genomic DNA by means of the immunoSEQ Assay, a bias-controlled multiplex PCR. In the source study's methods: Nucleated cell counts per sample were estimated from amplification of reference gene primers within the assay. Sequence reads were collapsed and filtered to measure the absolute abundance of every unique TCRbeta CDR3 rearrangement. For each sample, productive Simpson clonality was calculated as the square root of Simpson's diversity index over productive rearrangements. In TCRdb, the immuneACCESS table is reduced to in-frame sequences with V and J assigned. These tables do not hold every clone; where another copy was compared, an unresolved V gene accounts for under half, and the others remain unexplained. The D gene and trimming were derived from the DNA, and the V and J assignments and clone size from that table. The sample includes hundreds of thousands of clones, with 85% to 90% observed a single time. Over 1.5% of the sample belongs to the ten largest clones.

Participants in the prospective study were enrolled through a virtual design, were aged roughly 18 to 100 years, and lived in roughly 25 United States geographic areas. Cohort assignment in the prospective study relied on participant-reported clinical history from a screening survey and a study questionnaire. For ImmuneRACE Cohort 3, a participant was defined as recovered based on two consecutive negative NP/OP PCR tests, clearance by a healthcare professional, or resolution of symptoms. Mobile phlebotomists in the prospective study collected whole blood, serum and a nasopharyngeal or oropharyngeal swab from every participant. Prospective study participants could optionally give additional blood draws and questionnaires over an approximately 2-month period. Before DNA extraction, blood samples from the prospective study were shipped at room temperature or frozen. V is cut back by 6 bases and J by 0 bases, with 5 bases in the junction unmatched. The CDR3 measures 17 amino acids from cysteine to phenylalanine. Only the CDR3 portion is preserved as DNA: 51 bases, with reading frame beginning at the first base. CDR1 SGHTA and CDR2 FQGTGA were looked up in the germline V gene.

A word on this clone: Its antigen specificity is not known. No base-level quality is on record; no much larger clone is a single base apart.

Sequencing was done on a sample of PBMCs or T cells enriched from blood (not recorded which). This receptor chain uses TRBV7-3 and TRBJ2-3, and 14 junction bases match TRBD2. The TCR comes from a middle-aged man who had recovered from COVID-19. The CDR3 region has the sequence CASSRTSGGTSTDTQYF. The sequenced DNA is TGTGCCAGCAGTAGGACTAGCGGGGGGACTAGCACAGATACGCAGTATTTT.